A selection of T cell receptor beta chains follows, all from one sample in a study of blood T cell repertoires in COVID-19. The data were produced by immunoSEQ multiplex PCR, yet TCRdb's version contains in-frame clones alone and is incomplete. The sample shows about 44,000 clones, around 82% of them seen only once. Sequenced material: peripheral blood. The receptor set was obtained from a woman aged 70 to 79 with acute or convalescent COVID-19. CDR3s include the opening cysteine and the closing phenylalanine or tryptophan. The D gene is left open where the match is weak. Rows may omit the clone size; those that give it use once, few, many or a size class.

clone size,J gene,D gene,V gene,CDR3 length,CDR3 protein,CDR3 DNA
few,TRBJ2-7,TRBD1,TRBV28,14,CASSLEGQPYEQYF,TGTGCCAGCAGTTTAGAGGGACAGCCCTACGAGCAGTACTTC
medium-sized,TRBJ1-2,.,TRBV6-6,14,CASSSPGGYGGYTF,TGTGCCAGCAGCTCACCGGGGGGCTATGGTGGCTACACCTTC
once,TRBJ2-5,.,TRBV5-4,14,CASSLAGVQETQYF,TGTGCCAGCAGCTTGGCCGGGGTCCAAGAGACCCAGTACTTC
.,TRBJ2-7,TRBD1,TRBV5-5,15,CASSLLGQGAHEQYF,TGTGCCAGCAGCTTGTTAGGACAGGGTGCGCACGAGCAGTACTTC
.,TRBJ1-4,TRBD1,TRBV28,14,CASSVTGGREKLFF,TGTGCCAGCAGTGTGACAGGGGGCCGGGAAAAACTGTTTTTT
.,TRBJ1-2,.,TRBV19,16,CASSIGRDFRRYGYTF,TGTGCCAGTAGTATAGGCAGGGATTTTCGCCGCTATGGCTACACCTTC
.,TRBJ2-2,.,TRBV6-2/TRBV6-3,18,CASSLGAFVHSNTGELFF,TGTGCCAGCAGTTTGGGGGCGTTTGTCCATTCGAACACCGGGGAGCTGTTTTTT
.,TRBJ2-5,.,TRBV29-1,12,CSVVTDLETQYF,TGCAGCGTTGTAACAGACCTAGAGACCCAGTACTTC
.,TRBJ1-2,TRBD1,TRBV6-5,15,CASSAGQGVRYGYTF,TGTGCCAGCAGCGCAGGACAGGGAGTTCGGTATGGCTACACCTTC
.,TRBJ2-3,TRBD1,TRBV6-5,15,CASRTGTGDTDTQYF,TGTGCCAGCAGGACCGGGACAGGGGACACAGATACGCAGTATTTT
.,TRBJ1-4,.,TRBV6-5,14,CASVRQERGEKLFF,TGTGCCAGCGTAAGACAGGAACGGGGTGAAAAACTGTTTTTT
.,TRBJ1-4,TRBD1,TRBV6-2/TRBV6-3,14,CASSLDRGPSKLFF,TGTGCCAGCAGCCTGGACAGGGGACCTTCAAAACTGTTTTTT
.,TRBJ1-6,TRBD1,TRBV30,14,CAWGVGQGNSPLHF,TGTGCCTGGGGGGTAGGACAGGGTAATTCACCCCTCCACTTT
.,TRBJ1-2,.,TRBV9,14,CASSSLGRFYGYTF,TGTGCCAGCAGCAGCCTGGGGAGATTCTATGGCTACACCTTC
.,TRBJ2-5,TRBD2,TRBV9,17,CASSGTSGRAGQETQYF,TGTGCCAGCAGCGGGACTAGCGGGAGGGCCGGTCAAGAGACCCAGTACTTC
.,TRBJ1-1,.,TRBV3-1/TRBV3-2,14,CASSLSQGPTEAFF,TGTGCCAGCAGCCTCTCCCAGGGTCCCACTGAAGCTTTCTTT
once,TRBJ1-5,TRBD1,TRBV4-1,16,CASSQTGTGAIQPQHF,TGCGCCAGCAGCCAGACCGGGACAGGGGCGATTCAGCCCCAGCATTTT
.,TRBJ2-7,TRBD1,TRBV11-3,16,CASSWAGTASSYEQYF,TGTGCCAGCAGCTGGGCCGGGACAGCTAGCTCCTACGAGCAGTACTTC
.,TRBJ2-7,TRBD2,TRBV5-1,13,CASSRTSVGEQYF,TGCGCCAGCAGCAGGACTAGCGTGGGCGAGCAGTACTTC
.,TRBJ1-3,.,TRBV6-1,15,CASSENPGWGNTIYF,TGTGCCAGCAGTGAAAACCCAGGATGGGGAAACACCATATATTTT
once,TRBJ1-6,TRBD1,TRBV19,15,CASSIGDSLNSPLHF,TGTGCCAGTAGTATCGGGGACAGCCTTAATTCACCCCTCCACTTT
.,TRBJ2-7,TRBD1,TRBV2,16,CASSPRDSLVGYEQYF,TGTGCCAGCAGTCCTCGGGACAGCCTCGTAGGGTACGAGCAGTACTTC
.,TRBJ2-5,TRBD1,TRBV5-1,16,CASSPGTANLRETQYF,TGCGCCAGCAGCCCCGGGACAGCCAATTTGAGGGAGACCCAGTACTTC
.,TRBJ1-1,.,TRBV24-1,15,CATSDSGGVNTEAFF,TGTGCCACCAGTGATAGTGGGGGCGTCAACACTGAAGCTTTCTTT
once,TRBJ2-2,.,TRBV6-5,15,CASSYGLLNTGELFF,TGTGCCAGCAGTTACGGGCTTCTAAACACCGGGGAGCTGTTTTTT
.,TRBJ1-3,.,TRBV6-5,14,CASSKRQAGNTIYF,TGTGCCAGCAGTAAAAGGCAGGCTGGAAACACCATATATTTT
.,TRBJ2-3,TRBD2,TRBV25-1,17,CASSDSGTSGSTDTQYF,TGTGCCAGCAGTGACTCCGGGACTAGCGGGAGCACAGATACGCAGTATTTT
.,TRBJ2-3,TRBD2,TRBV9,15,CASSVVSGSGNTQYF,TGTGCCAGCAGCGTAGTTAGCGGGAGTGGGAATACGCAGTATTTT
.,TRBJ1-6,TRBD1,TRBV28,14,CASKWGQRNSPLHF,TGTGCCAGCAAATGGGGACAGCGAAATTCACCCCTCCACTTT
.,TRBJ2-3,.,TRBV28,17,CASSGPSRDSRTDTQYF,TGTGCCAGCAGTGGACCTTCTCGGGACTCCCGCACAGATACGCAGTATTTT
.,TRBJ2-7,.,TRBV7-9,12,CASSLDTEVQYF,TGTGCCAGCAGCTTAGATACTGAAGTGCAGTACTTC
.,TRBJ2-3,.,TRBV6-5,14,CASSRDKGPDTQYF,TGTGCCAGCAGCCGGGACAAAGGCCCAGATACGCAGTATTTT
.,TRBJ2-1,TRBD2,TRBV10-3,14,CAISAASGSDEQFF,TGTGCCATCAGTGCGGCTAGCGGGAGTGATGAGCAGTTCTTC
.,TRBJ2-5,.,TRBV6-2/TRBV6-3,13,CASSPQAQETQYF,TGTGCCAGCAGTCCACAGGCACAAGAGACCCAGTACTTC
once,TRBJ1-2,.,TRBV5-6,14,CASSPGRGNYGYTF,TGTGCCAGCAGCCCCGGCCGGGGAAACTATGGCTACACCTTC
.,TRBJ1-4,TRBD1,TRBV2,13,CASSLQGHEKLFF,TGTGCCAGCAGTTTACAGGGGCATGAAAAACTGTTTTTT
once,TRBJ2-3,TRBD1,TRBV5-1,15,CASSFERQGLDTQYF,TGCGCCAGCAGCTTTGAGAGACAGGGGTTAGATACGCAGTATTTT
.,TRBJ2-1,TRBD2,TRBV5-1,16,CASSPRPSGSIGEQFF,TGCGCCAGCAGCCCACGTCCTAGCGGGAGCATCGGTGAGCAGTTCTTC
.,TRBJ2-7,.,TRBV6-2/TRBV6-3,14,CATSHPGRIYEQYF,TGTGCCACCAGCCACCCGGGGAGGATCTACGAGCAGTACTTC
few,TRBJ1-1,.,TRBV2,11,CASSNRIEAFF,TGTGCCAGCAGCAACAGGATTGAAGCTTTCTTT
.,TRBJ2-2,TRBD1,TRBV3-1/TRBV3-2,16,CASSPRTTGVTGELFF,TGTGCCAGCAGCCCCCGAACAACAGGGGTTACCGGGGAGCTGTTTTTT
.,TRBJ1-2,TRBD1,TRBV11-3,15,CASSERGQDYYGYTF,TGTGCCAGCAGCGAAAGAGGACAGGACTACTATGGCTACACCTTC
few,TRBJ2-7,TRBD1,TRBV25-1,13,CASKRTGADEQYF,TGTGCCAGCAAGAGGACAGGGGCCGACGAGCAGTACTTC
.,TRBJ1-1,.,TRBV29-1,15,CSVEDVGATYTEAFF,TGCAGCGTTGAAGATGTTGGGGCGACGTACACTGAAGCTTTCTTT
.,TRBJ2-4,TRBD1,TRBV19,17,CATADRGRFVLKNIQYF,TGTGCCACCGCGGACAGGGGGCGTTTCGTCCTCAAAAACATTCAGTACTTC
.,TRBJ2-7,TRBD1,TRBV3-1/TRBV3-2,16,CASSHRQGASLLEQYF,TGTGCCAGCAGCCACAGACAGGGGGCGAGTCTTCTCGAGCAGTACTTC
.,TRBJ2-1,TRBD2,TRBV13,15,CASSLASGRANEQFF,TGTGCCAGCAGCTTAGCTAGCGGGAGGGCGAATGAGCAGTTCTTC